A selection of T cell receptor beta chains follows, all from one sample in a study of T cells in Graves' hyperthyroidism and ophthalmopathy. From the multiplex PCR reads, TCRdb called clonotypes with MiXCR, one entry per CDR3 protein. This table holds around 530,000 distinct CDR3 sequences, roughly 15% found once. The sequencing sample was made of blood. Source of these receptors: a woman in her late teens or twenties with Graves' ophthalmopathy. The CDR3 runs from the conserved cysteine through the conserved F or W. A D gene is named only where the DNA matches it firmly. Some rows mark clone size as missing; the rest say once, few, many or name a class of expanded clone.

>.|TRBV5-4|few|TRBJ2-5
TGTGCCAGCAGCTTGGTTACGGGGCGGTTAGAGACCCAGTACTTC
CASSLVTGRLETQYF
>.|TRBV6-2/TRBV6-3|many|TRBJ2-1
TGTGCCAGCAGTTATAGGGAGAGAAAGTCCTACAATGAGCAGTTCTTC
CASSYRERKSYNEQFF
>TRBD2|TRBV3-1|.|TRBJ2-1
TGTGCCAGCAGCCAAGTGGGGGGGGGTACGGATGAGCAGTTCTTC
CASSQVGGGTDEQFF
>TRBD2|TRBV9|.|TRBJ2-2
TGTGCCAGCAGCGTAGGGACTAGTCGGGAGCTGTTTTTT
CASSVGTSRELFF
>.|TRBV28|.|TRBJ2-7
TGTGCCAGTGATGACAAGGAGGCGTACGAGCAGTACTTC
CASDDKEAYEQYF
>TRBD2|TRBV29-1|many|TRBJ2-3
TGCAGCGTCGCCCGGACTAGCGGGGGCACAGATACGCAGTATTTT
CSVARTSGGTDTQYF
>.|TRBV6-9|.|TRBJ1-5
TGTGCCAGCAGTTCAGGCCCGGAGTATCAGCCCCAGCATTTT
CASSSGPEYQPQHF
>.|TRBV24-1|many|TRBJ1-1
TGTGCCACCAGTGATTTAACCCTTCTGGACACTGAAGCTTTCTTT
CATSDLTLLDTEAFF
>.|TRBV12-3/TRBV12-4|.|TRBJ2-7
TGTGCCAGCAGTCCTAACGGTTATACCTACGAGCAGTACTTC
CASSPNGYTYEQYF
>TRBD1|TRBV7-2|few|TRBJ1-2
TGTGCCAGCAGCCTCCGACAGGGGGGTTTGGATGGCTACACCTTC
CASSLRQGGLDGYTF
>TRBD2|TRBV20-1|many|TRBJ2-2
TGCAGTGCTAGAGATCGAGCGGGGGGCTCTATGACCGGGGAGCTGTTTTTT
CSARDRAGGSMTGELFF
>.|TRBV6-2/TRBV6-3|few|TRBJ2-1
TGTGCCAGCAGTTACTGGGCTAGCGATGACAATGAGCAGTTCTTC
CASSYWASDDNEQFF
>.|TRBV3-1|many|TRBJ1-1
TGTGCCAGCAGCCAGGAGACAGTGAACACTGAAGCTTTCTTT
CASSQETVNTEAFF
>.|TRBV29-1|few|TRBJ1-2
TGCAGCGTTATGACAGAAGATGAGGGCTACACCTTC
CSVMTEDEGYTF
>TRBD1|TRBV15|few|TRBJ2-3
TGTGCCACCAGCAGACAGGGGGATACCACAGATACGCAGTATTTT
CATSRQGDTTDTQYF